The source of this TCR beta chain is a study of Siglec-9 on CD8 T cells in melanoma (dated by TCRdb to the late 2010s). General notes on the study: The study investigated Siglec-9 expression on CD8+ T cells and the role of Siglec-9 in regulating T cells in the melanoma tumor microenvironment.

The paper as a whole reports these results and caveats: According to the reported findings, Siglec-9 marked and regulated a subset of effector memory CD8+ T cells that seemed to build up inside melanoma tumors.

With respect to this clone: Which antigen it targets is not known. Base qualities are not recorded, but no much larger clone differs from it by a single base.

Libraries came from the immunoSEQ multiplex PCR assay. The immuneACCESS repertoire file appears here via TCRdb, limited to in-frame rearrangements. These files lack a portion of the clones; in checked studies, under half of the deficit traces to unresolved V genes, and the cause of the others is not known. The sample table records 25,000 to 35,000 clones; about 80% of these occur just once. The top ten hold 5.5% to 7.5% of the sample. According to the germline V gene, CDR1 reads MDHEN and CDR2 reads SYDVKM. V and J are trimmed by 6 bases and 5 bases, and the gene matches miss 9 bases of the junction. The CDR3, cysteine through phenylalanine, is 15 amino acids long. The CDR3 DNA has 45 bases and is translated from base 1.

The source of this sequence is a human donor in good health. The sequence is built from TRBV28 and TRBJ1-2; 10 junctional bases match TRBD1. The sample taken for sequencing was Siglec-9- CD8+ T cells sorted from blood. The cell subset or site label of this sample denotes: CD8 T cells lacking Siglec-9. The nucleotide sequence reads TGTGCCAGCAGCCCAACCGGGACAGGGGTTTATGGCTACACCTTC. Its amino acids are CASSPTGTGVYGYTF.